Below, one T cell receptor (beta chain) is given with its context. Its antigen is undetermined. This sample was included in a study of shared clonotypes between healthy human individuals. Study-level points and caveats: Deeper or shallower sequencing was expected to change how clonotypes are shared among donors.

V was pared by 4 bases and J by 1 base, with 12 bases between. CDR3 length: 15 residues. Germline V gives CDR1 SGHNT, CDR2 YYREEE (reference sequence). Original data processing: With immunoSEQ giving junction-only sequences and no quality scores, filtering differed. Using immunoSEQ multiplex PCR, the repertoire was profiled, and TCRdb retains in-frame clones only, with some absent. That table gives V, J and clone size, and the DNA gave D and trimming. The table lists more than 2 million clones, about 95% of them singletons, with more than 0.1% in the top ten. This TCR was sampled from a man aged 18 to 29 in good health. Sequences were obtained from naive CD4+ T cells sorted from blood. Subset meaning: CD45RA+ positively selected. The chain is built from TRBV5-4 and TRBJ1-3; tentative D call: TRBD1 (6 bases). The CDR3: CASSGLQGSGNTIYF. The CDR3 coding sequence is TGTGCCAGCAGCGGATTGCAGGGGTCTGGAAACACCATATATTTT.